This is a list of T cell receptor beta chains from one sample in a study of shared clonotypes between healthy human individuals. TCRdb keeps only in-frame clones here, not all; method: immunoSEQ multiplex PCR. This sample yields about 990,000 clones, of which more than 75% are seen a single time; 0.6% to 0.7% belongs to the top ten. Sequenced input: memory CD4+ T cells from PBMCs. The receptors originated from a man aged 18 to 30 in good health. Some clones in this sample may be carry-over from other donors' samples. The CDR3 runs from the conserved cysteine through the conserved F or W. The order of the fields is clone size, V gene, D gene, J gene, CDR3 DNA, CDR3 protein. The D gene is left open where the match is weak. Where a row states a size, it is once, few, many or the class of an expanded clone; other rows omit it.

once,TRBV27,NA,TRBJ2-2,TGTGCCAGCAGCGTACACCCCGACAGGTGGGGTGCGAACACCGGGGAGCTGTTTTTT,CASSVHPDRWGANTGELFF
NA,TRBV28,NA,TRBJ2-5,TGTGCCAGCAGTTTATTATCGGCCGAAGAGACCCAGTACTTC,CASSLLSAEETQYF
once,TRBV27,TRBD1,TRBJ2-3,TGTGCCAGCAGCAACAGGGGGCGCCCAGATACGCAGTATTTT,CASSNRGRPDTQYF
NA,TRBV11-2,TRBD2,TRBJ2-5,TGTGCCAGCAGCTTAATAATGTTAGCGGGAGTAGAGACCCAGTACTTC,CASSLIMLAGVETQYF
NA,TRBV4-1,NA,TRBJ2-5,TGCGCCAGCAGCCTAACCAGGTTAGAGACCCAGTACTTC,CASSLTRLETQYF
once,TRBV6-6,NA,TRBJ2-6,TGTGCCAGCGGGAAAACTGGGGCCAACGTCCTGACTTTC,CASGKTGANVLTF
NA,TRBV7-9,NA,TRBJ1-2,TGTGCCAGCAGCTTATTGGAGTCCTATGGCTACACCTTC,CASSLLESYGYTF
NA,TRBV11-3,NA,TRBJ2-7,TGTGCCAGCAGCACCCCCCGGTGGGAGCGGCGCGAGCAGTACTTC,CASSTPRWERREQYF
once,TRBV10-3,NA,TRBJ2-7,TGTGCCATCGGGGACTTTAGCTCCTACGAGCAGTACTTC,CAIGDFSSYEQYF
NA,TRBV4-3,TRBD2,TRBJ2-3,TGCGCCAGCAGCAAACAGATAGCGGGAGGGCCGGGAGATACGCAGTATTTT,CASSKQIAGGPGDTQYF
NA,TRBV4-1,NA,TRBJ2-5,TGCGCCAGCAGCTCTCAAGGGGGGCCAGAGACCCAGTACTTC,CASSSQGGPETQYF
NA,TRBV28,NA,TRBJ1-2,TGTGCCAGCCGTGAATCCACCGGCCAATTGGGCGGCTACACCTTC,CASRESTGQLGGYTF
NA,TRBV5-1,TRBD1,TRBJ2-7,TGCGCCAGCAGCTTGGAGGGCAGGGGGCTCTCCGAGCAGTACTTC,CASSLEGRGLSEQYF
few,TRBV13,NA,TRBJ1-3,TGTGCCAGCAGCCTGCCCAGGGCCTCTCTCCACACCATATATTTT,CASSLPRASLHTIYF
NA,TRBV4-3,NA,TRBJ2-3,TGCGCCAGCAGCCAAGGGGTGCAGGGGCGGACAGATACGCAGTATTTT,CASSQGVQGRTDTQYF
NA,TRBV6-5,NA,TRBJ1-5,TGTGCCACCCGGCGAGGGGGGCTCGGCAATCAGCCCCAGCATTTT,CATRRGGLGNQPQHF
few,TRBV7-8,NA,TRBJ2-3,TGTGCCAGCAGCCAGCGAAAAAGCACAGATACGCAGTATTTT,CASSQRKSTDTQYF
NA,TRBV29-1,NA,TRBJ1-1,TGCAGTCACTTACAGGGAGGCACTGAAGCTTTCTTT,CSHLQGGTEAFF
NA,TRBV28,NA,TRBJ2-5,TGTGCCAGCGACAGCCGCGGGGAGACCCAGTACTTC,CASDSRGETQYF
NA,TRBV10-3,NA,TRBJ2-6,TGTGCCATCAGTGACCCCCCGGGGCTAGGATCGGTTGGGGCCAACGTCCTGACTTTC,CAISDPPGLGSVGANVLTF
once,TRBV4-3,TRBD2,TRBJ2-1,TGCGCCAGCAGCAGGACGGGACTAGGGGGCAATGAGCAGTTCTTC,CASSRTGLGGNEQFF
NA,TRBV14,NA,TRBJ1-1,TGTGCCAGCAGCCAAGCTATGGAGACTGAAGCTTTCTTT,CASSQAMETEAFF
few,TRBV25-1,NA,TRBJ1-1,TGTGCCAGCAGTTCCCTCCTGAGGGACACTGAAGCTTTCTTT,CASSSLLRDTEAFF
NA,TRBV5-1,TRBD1,TRBJ2-5,TGCGCCAGCAGCGCCTGGGACAGGGGTCAAGAGACCCAGTACTTC,CASSAWDRGQETQYF
NA,TRBV18,NA,TRBJ2-2,TGTGCCAGCTCACCCCGGCCCGCGAACACCGGGGAGCTGTTTTTT,CASSPRPANTGELFF
NA,TRBV7-2,NA,TRBJ1-2,TGTGCCAGCAGCTTAGTGTGGAGGGACGGCTACACCTTC,CASSLVWRDGYTF
once,TRBV28,NA,TRBJ1-1,TGTGCCAGCATCCCGATCGGAGCTGAAGCTTTCTTT,CASIPIGAEAFF